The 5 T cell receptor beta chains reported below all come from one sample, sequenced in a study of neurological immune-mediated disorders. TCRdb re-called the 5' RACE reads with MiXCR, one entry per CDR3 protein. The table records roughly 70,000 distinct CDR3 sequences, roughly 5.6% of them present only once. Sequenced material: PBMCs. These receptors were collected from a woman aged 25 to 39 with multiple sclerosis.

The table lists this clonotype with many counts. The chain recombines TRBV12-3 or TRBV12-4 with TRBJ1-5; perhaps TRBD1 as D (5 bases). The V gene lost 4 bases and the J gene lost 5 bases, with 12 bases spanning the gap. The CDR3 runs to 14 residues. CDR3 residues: CASSSDRTYQPQHF. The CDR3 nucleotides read TGTGCCAGCAGTTCAGACAGAACGTATCAGCCCCAGCATTTT.

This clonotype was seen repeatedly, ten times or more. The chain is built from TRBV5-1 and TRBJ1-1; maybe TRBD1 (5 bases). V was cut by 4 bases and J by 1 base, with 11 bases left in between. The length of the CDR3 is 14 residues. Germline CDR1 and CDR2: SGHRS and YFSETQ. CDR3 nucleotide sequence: TGCGCCAGCAGCGAGGGTGGGGGGAACACTGAAGCTTTCTTT. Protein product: CASSEGGGNTEAFF.

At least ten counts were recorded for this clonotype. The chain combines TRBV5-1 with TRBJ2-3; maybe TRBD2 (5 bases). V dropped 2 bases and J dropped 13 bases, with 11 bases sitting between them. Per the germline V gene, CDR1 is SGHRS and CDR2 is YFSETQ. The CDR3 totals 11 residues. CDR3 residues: CASSFGDSEYF. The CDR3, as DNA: TGCGCCAGCAGCTTCGGGGATTCTGAGTATTTT.

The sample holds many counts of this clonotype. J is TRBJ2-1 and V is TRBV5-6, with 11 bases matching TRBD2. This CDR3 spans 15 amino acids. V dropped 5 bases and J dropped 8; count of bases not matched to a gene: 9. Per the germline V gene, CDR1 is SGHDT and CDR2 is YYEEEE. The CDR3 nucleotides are TGTGCCAGCAGTCACACTAGCGGGGGTGTCGATGAGCAGTTCTTC. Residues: CASSHTSGGVDEQFF.

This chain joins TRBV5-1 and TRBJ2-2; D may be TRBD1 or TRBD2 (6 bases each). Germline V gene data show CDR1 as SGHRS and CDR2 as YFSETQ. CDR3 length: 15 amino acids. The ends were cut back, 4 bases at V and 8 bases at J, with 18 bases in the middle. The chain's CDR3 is CASSRDGGSGGELFF. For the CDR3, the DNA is TGCGCCAGCAGCAGAGACGGGGGCAGCGGAGGGGAGCTGTTTTTT.